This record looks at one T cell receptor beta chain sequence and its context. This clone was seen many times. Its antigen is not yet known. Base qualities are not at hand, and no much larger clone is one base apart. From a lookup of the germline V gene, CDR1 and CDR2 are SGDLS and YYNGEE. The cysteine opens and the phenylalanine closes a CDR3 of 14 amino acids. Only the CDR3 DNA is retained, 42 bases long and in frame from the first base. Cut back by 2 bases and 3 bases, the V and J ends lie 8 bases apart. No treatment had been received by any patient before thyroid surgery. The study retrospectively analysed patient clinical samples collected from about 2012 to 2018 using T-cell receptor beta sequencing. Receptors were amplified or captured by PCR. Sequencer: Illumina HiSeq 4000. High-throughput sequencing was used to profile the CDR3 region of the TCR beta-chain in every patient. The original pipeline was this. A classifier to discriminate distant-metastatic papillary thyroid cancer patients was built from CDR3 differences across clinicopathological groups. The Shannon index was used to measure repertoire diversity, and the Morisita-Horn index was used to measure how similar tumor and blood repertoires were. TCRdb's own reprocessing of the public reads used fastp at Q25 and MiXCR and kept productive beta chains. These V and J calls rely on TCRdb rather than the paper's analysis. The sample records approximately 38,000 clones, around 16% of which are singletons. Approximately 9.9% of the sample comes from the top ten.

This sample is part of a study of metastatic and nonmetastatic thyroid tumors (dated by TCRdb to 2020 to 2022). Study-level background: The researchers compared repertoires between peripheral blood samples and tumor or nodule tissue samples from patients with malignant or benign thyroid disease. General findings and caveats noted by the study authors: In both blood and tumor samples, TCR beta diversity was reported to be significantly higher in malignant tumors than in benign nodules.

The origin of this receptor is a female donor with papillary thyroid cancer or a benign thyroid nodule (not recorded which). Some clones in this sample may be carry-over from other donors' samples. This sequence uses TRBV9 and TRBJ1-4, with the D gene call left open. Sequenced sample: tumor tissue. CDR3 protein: CASSVGVANEKLFF. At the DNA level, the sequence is TGTGCCAGCAGCGTCGGGGTGGCTAATGAAAAACTGTTTTTT.